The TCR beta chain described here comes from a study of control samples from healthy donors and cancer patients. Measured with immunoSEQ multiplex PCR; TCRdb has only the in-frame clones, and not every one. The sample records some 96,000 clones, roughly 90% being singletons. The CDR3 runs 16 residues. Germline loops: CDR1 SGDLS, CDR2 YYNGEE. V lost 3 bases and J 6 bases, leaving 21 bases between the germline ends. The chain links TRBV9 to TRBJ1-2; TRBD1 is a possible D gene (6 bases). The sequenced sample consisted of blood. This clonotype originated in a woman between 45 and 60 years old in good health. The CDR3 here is CASSGVVWGAGDGYTF. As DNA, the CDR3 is TGTGCCAGCAGCGGAGTAGTATGGGGGGCTGGGGATGGCTACACCTTC.